What follows are 27 T cell receptor beta chains derived from one specimen sequenced in a study of identical twins. TCRdb ran MiXCR on the 5' RACE reads and lists one entry per CDR3 protein. Of hundreds of thousands of distinct CDR3 sequences listed, under 8.5% are singletons. These data were likewise used in another study, on yellow fever vaccine responses in identical twins.

Sequencing was carried out using PBMCs. Source of these receptors: a woman between 18 and 29 years old in good health.

This clonotype was found a few times. The rearrangement joins TRBV7-9 to TRBJ2-2; D uncertain. V lost 5 bases and J lost 2, with 9 bases in between. CDR3 size: 14 residues. Germline loops: CDR1 SEHNR, CDR2 FQNEAQ (reference sequence). CDR3 residues: CASSPMLNTGELFF. The CDR3 nucleotides read TGTGCCAGCAGCCCCATGCTTAACACCGGGGAGCTGTTTTTT. The variable domain in full, completed from reference TRBV7-9 and TRBJ2-2, reads DTGVSQNPRHKITKRGQNVTFRCDPISEHNRLYWYRQTLGQGPEFLTYFQNEAQLEKSRLLSDRFSAERPKGSFSTLEIQRTEQGDSAMYLCASSPMLNTGELFFGEGSRLTVL.

This clonotype was seen a few times. The rearrangement joins TRBV27 to TRBJ2-1, with 8 bases lining up with TRBD2. This CDR3 has 16 residues. CDR1 and CDR2 (germline): MNHEY, SMNVEV (reference sequence). With 8 bases clipped from V and 5 bases from J, the junction kept 14 bases outside the gene matches. CDR3 loop: CASGSRGEGRNNEQFF. DNA for the CDR3: TGTGCCAGCGGCTCGCGGGGGGAGGGCCGAAACAATGAGCAGTTCTTC.

This clonotype has more than one count but fewer than ten. The chain links TRBV4-1 to TRBJ1-2; a possible D gene is TRBD1 (5 bases). The CDR3 is made up of 17 amino acids. Germline V gene data show CDR1 as MGHRA and CDR2 as YSYEKL. V gave up 0 bases and J gave up 4 bases, with 18 bases separating them. CDR3 DNA: TGCGCCAGCAGCCAAGATGGGGGTCGAACAGGAGGCTATGGCTACACCTTC. This codes for CASSQDGGRTGGYGYTF.

This clonotype showed up many times. This chain joins TRBV12-3 or TRBV12-4 and TRBJ1-5; D might be TRBD1 (5 bases). The CDR3 totals 17 residues. Trimming removed 3 bases from V and 6 bases from J, with 21 bases in between. The CDR3 coding sequence is TGTGCCAGCAGTTTTCGTCCGCGAGGGGCAAGAGGTCAGCCCCAGCATTTT. It yields the protein CASSFRPRGARGQPQHF.

This clonotype was recorded a few times. V usage is TRBV20-1 and J usage is TRBJ2-4, with D possibly called TRBD1 or TRBD2 (5 bases each). The CDR3 loop spans 16 amino acids. The germline gives CDR1 DFQATT, CDR2 SNEGSKA (reference sequence). The V end was cut by 4 bases, the J end by 0 bases, with 16 bases between. The DNA of the CDR3 is TGCAGTGCTATTGGGGACGGAAAACTAGCCAAAAACATTCAGTACTTC. Its protein is CSAIGDGKLAKNIQYF.

The chain employs TRBV20-1 and TRBJ1-2; D uncertain. This CDR3 is built from 11 residues. Germline values: CDR1 DFQATT, CDR2 SNEGSKA (reference sequence). V was trimmed by 7 bases and J by 8 bases, leaving 14 bases between them. CDR3 DNA: TGCAGTGGCCAGCGAAGGGAAGGCTACACCTTC. Translation: CSGQRREGYTF.

The J gene is TRBJ2-4, the V gene TRBV20-1; D ambiguous. V lost 1 base to trimming and J lost 0 bases, with 4 bases between them. Germline lookup yields CDR1 DFQATT and CDR2 SNEGSKA (reference sequence). The CDR3 runs 13 residues. The DNA of the CDR3 is TGCAGTGCTAGAGGGGAAGCCAAAAACATTCAGTACTTC. It specifies CSARGEAKNIQYF.

This clonotype was recorded many times. The chain is built from TRBV29-1 and TRBJ2-6, with D uncertain. The ends were cut back, 7 bases at V and 0 bases at J, with 13 bases in the middle. Germline loops: CDR1 SQVTM, CDR2 ANQGSEA. This CDR3 comprises 15 residues. The CDR3 sequence: CSGGEVNSGANVLTF. CDR3 sequence (DNA): TGCAGCGGTGGAGAGGTGAACTCTGGGGCCAACGTCCTGACTTTC.

This clonotype showed up many times. The V call is TRBV4-1, the J call TRBJ1-6, with D possibly TRBD1 on 6 matching bases. CDR3 length: 16 residues. CDR1 is MGHRA and CDR2 is YSYEKL in the germline V gene. Trimming shortened V by 6 bases and J by 1 base, and 13 bases separated the two germline ends. This CDR3 is CASSRAGDSYNSPLHF. Written as DNA, the CDR3 is TGCGCCAGCAGTAGGGCAGGGGATTCCTATAATTCACCCCTCCACTTT.

This chain connects TRBV28 to TRBJ2-5, with 12 bases identical to TRBD2. The CDR3 covers 15 residues. The germline V gene encodes CDR1 MDHEN and CDR2 SYDVKM. The CDR3 is CATRLGLAGKETQYF. The DNA for the CDR3 is TGTGCAACCCGGCTTGGACTAGCGGGAAAAGAGACCCAGTACTTC.

The sample holds many counts of this clonotype. This chain links TRBV5-1 with TRBJ2-5; the match to TRBD2 covers 8 bases. The CDR3 has 13 residues. V lost 6 bases, J lost 7 bases, and 8 bases stayed unmatched. Germline values: CDR1 SGHRS, CDR2 YFSETQ. This CDR3 reads CASTTSGTRTQYF. CDR3 bases: TGCGCCAGCACGACCTCTGGGACTAGGACCCAGTACTTC.

This clonotype was recorded a few times. The V call is TRBV2, the J call TRBJ2-7; D is undetermined. The V end was cut by 4 bases, the J end by 2 bases, with 9 bases between. The CDR3 is 13 residues long. The germline gives CDR1 SNHLY, CDR2 FYNNEI. The CDR3: CASSGGNTYEQYF. CDR3 bases: TGTGCCAGCAGTGGTGGAAATACCTACGAGCAGTACTTC.

This clonotype has ten or more counts. The rearrangement links TRBV10-3 to TRBJ1-6; 9 nucleotides line up with TRBD1. The germline V gene encodes CDR1 ENHRY and CDR2 SYGVKD. The V gene end was trimmed by 3 bases and the J gene end by 5 bases; junction bases not matched to a gene: 2. The CDR3 sequence is 15 residues long. DNA of the CDR3: TGTGCCATCAGTGAACGGGACAGGGATAATTCACCCCTCCACTTT. Translation gives CAISERDRDNSPLHF.

The chain uses TRBV7-9 and TRBJ2-7, with D perhaps TRBD1 (7 bases). V lost 5 bases and J lost 0, with 14 bases in between. CDR3 length: 15 residues. The germline V gene has CDR1 SEHNR and CDR2 FQNEAQ (reference sequence). The CDR3 is CASSGGTASSYEQYV. The DNA of the CDR3 is TGTGCCAGCAGCGGGGGGACAGCCAGCTCCTACGAGCAGTACGTC.

This clonotype showed up just a few times. The rearrangement links TRBV9 to TRBJ2-3; the D call may be TRBD1 or TRBD2 (6 bases each). Germline loops: CDR1 SGDLS, CDR2 YYNGEE. Trimming took off 0 bases at V and 3 bases at J, with 14 bases between the two ends. The CDR3 has 16 residues. Here the CDR3 reads CASSVEGGSHTDTQYF. DNA for the CDR3: TGTGCCAGCAGCGTAGAGGGGGGCAGTCATACAGATACGCAGTATTTT.

Comment on this clonotype: The junction differs from germline at one of its ends, possibly a read error. The chain joins TRBV12-3 or TRBV12-4 to TRBJ1-5; no reliable D call. The CDR3 length is 15 residues. CDR3 region: CASSFGRPANRPQHF. The DNA of the CDR3 is TGTGCCAGCAGTTTCGGACGGCCCGCTAATCGGCCCCAGCATTTT.

This clonotype was counted a few times. This chain links TRBV12-3 or TRBV12-4 with TRBJ1-1; TRBD1 is a possible D gene (6 bases). This CDR3 is 13 amino acids long. V lost 6 bases to trimming and J lost 6 bases, with 14 bases between them. In nucleotides, the CDR3 is TGTGCCAGCAGCCCAGGGGCTGGGGCTGAAGCTTTCTTT. Encoded protein: CASSPGAGAEAFF.

This clonotype was detected only a few times. This chain joins TRBV5-1 and TRBJ2-1; unclear D gene. Germline-derived CDR1 and CDR2 are SGHRS and YFSETQ. The CDR3 is 12 residues long. Trimming shortened V by 1 base and J by 3 bases, and 2 bases separated the two germline ends. The CDR3 loop is CASSLFYNEQFF. The DNA of the CDR3 is TGCGCCAGCAGCTTGTTCTACAATGAGCAGTTCTTC.

This clonotype was counted between two and nine times. The V gene is TRBV10-3, the J gene TRBJ2-3; 9 bases are a match to TRBD2. V was clipped by 2 bases and J by 6 bases; unmatched bases: 9. This CDR3 has 16 amino acids. The germline gives CDR1 ENHRY, CDR2 SYGVKD. The CDR3 protein is CAISEMAGGPVDTQYF. The CDR3 DNA sequence: TGTGCCATCAGTGAGATGGCGGGGGGGCCGGTGGATACGCAGTATTTT.

The sample holds many counts of this clonotype. V usage is TRBV7-9 and J usage is TRBJ1-5; 7 bases align to TRBD1. V shed 4 bases, J shed 7 bases, and the junction held 4 bases outside the gene matches. Germline V gives CDR1 SEHNR, CDR2 FQNEAQ (reference sequence). The CDR3 extends over 13 amino acids. CDR3 loop: CASSSPGGQPQHF. The CDR3 nucleotides are TGTGCCAGCAGCTCGCCAGGGGGACAGCCCCAGCATTTT. Full variable domain (missing parts from reference TRBV7-9 and TRBJ1-5): DTGVSQNPRHKITKRGQNVTFRCDPISEHNRLYWYRQTLGQGPEFLTYFQNEAQLEKSRLLSDRFSAERPKGSFSTLEIQRTEQGDSAMYLCASSSPGGQPQHFGDGTRLSIL.

This clonotype was found a few times. CDR3 nucleotide sequence: TGTGCCAGCAGGGCTGGACTAGCGGGGGGAACCTACGAGCAGTACGTC. Encoded protein: CASRAGLAGGTYEQYV. The chain recombines TRBV2 with TRBJ2-7, with 14 bases identical to TRBD2. V shed 6 bases, J shed 2 bases, and the junction held 6 bases outside the gene matches. The germline gives CDR1 SNHLY, CDR2 FYNNEI. The CDR3 runs to 16 residues.

Ten or more counts support this clonotype. The rearrangement uses TRBV20-1 and TRBJ1-1; D is perhaps TRBD1 (5 bases). This CDR3 spans 17 amino acids. Per germline, CDR1 DFQATT and CDR2 SNEGSKA (reference sequence). V lost 0 bases to trimming and J lost 3 bases, with 20 bases between them. The CDR3 DNA is TGCAGTGCTAGAGAGGGTTGGGGGAATGGGTGGGACACTGAAGCTTTCTTT. Translating gives CSAREGWGNGWDTEAFF.

This clonotype was detected a few times. The chain uses TRBV7-2 and TRBJ2-1; D gene ambiguous. The CDR3 covers 14 residues. Deletions cut 5 bases from V and 2 bases from J, with 10 bases between. The germline CDR1 and CDR2 sequences are SGHTA and FQGNSA. This CDR3 is CASSMFQAYNEQFF. DNA of the CDR3: TGTGCCAGCAGCATGTTTCAGGCCTACAATGAGCAGTTCTTC.

This clonotype was detected ten times or more. V usage is TRBV12-3 or TRBV12-4 and J usage is TRBJ2-1; TRBD2 might be the D (5 bases). The CDR3 extends over 13 amino acids. The germline V and J ends were trimmed by 5 bases and 10 bases, with 15 bases remaining between them. CDR3 sequence: CASSTRSRVEQFF. The CDR3 region has the DNA TGTGCCAGCAGTACCAGGTCGAGGGTGGAGCAGTTCTTC.

This clonotype was detected ten times or more. The V call is TRBV12-3 or TRBV12-4, the J call TRBJ2-7; D is unclear. The CDR3 extends over 13 amino acids. V shed 5 bases and J shed 3 bases, with 11 bases lying between them. CDR3 in DNA: TGTGCCAGCAGTCCATCGTACCTCTACGAGCAGTACGTC. Protein sequence: CASSPSYLYEQYV.

In this sample, this clonotype turned up many times. This chain connects TRBV29-1 to TRBJ1-2; TRBD1 matches 8 bases. Germline V gene data show CDR1 as SQVTM and CDR2 as ANQGSEA. Trimming at V came to 4 bases and at J to 8 bases, leaving 12 bases not matched to a gene. The CDR3 sequence is 14 residues long. CDR3 nucleotides: TGCAGCGTTGCTGGGACAGGCTGGATTCGGGGCTACACCTTC. Translated, it gives CSVAGTGWIRGYTF. Full variable domain (outside the CDR3, taken from reference TRBV29-1 and TRBJ1-2): SAVISQKPSRDICQRGTSLTIQCQVDSQVTMMFWYRQQPGQSLTLIATANQGSEATYESGFVIDKFPISRPNLTFSTLTVSNMSPEDSSIYLCSVAGTGWIRGYTFGSGTRLTVV.

The genes are TRBV5-4 and TRBJ2-2; TRBD1 matches 9 bases. Germline V CDR1 and CDR2: SGHNT, YYREEE (reference sequence). The CDR3 runs to 16 residues. With V trimmed by 4 bases and J by 3 bases, 7 bases remained unmatched. The DNA for the CDR3 is TGTGCCAGCAGCCGGTCCGGGACAGGGTACACCGGGGAGCTGTTTTTT. This encodes CASSRSGTGYTGELFF.